This T cell receptor (beta chain) was identified during a study of T cells in localized non-small cell lung cancer. The method was immunoSEQ multiplex PCR; TCRdb's version includes in-frame clones alone and lacks a portion of them. This sample yields 45,000 to 55,000 clones, of which roughly 89% are seen a single time; about a sixth belongs to the top ten. The ends were cut back, 2 bases at V and 0 bases at J, with 10 bases in the middle. The germline V gene has CDR1 SGDLS and CDR2 YYNGEE. This CDR3 region has 15 residues. This chain joins TRBV9 and TRBJ2-3; weak D call: TRBD2 (5 bases). Source: peripheral blood, taken before any cancer treatment. The sequence was collected from a male donor at least 60 years old with stage III squamous cell lung carcinoma. CDR3 DNA: TGTGCCAGCAGCGTGGCGGGCGCCAGCACAGATACGCAGTATTTT. Translating it yields CASSVAGASTDTQYF.